These T cell receptor beta chains were read from a single sample in a study of blood T cell repertoires in COVID-19. Assay: immunoSEQ multiplex PCR; the TCRdb copy retains only in-frame clones and omits some. This sample yields 95,000 to 150,000 clones, of which over 75% are seen a single time; more than 4.5% belongs to the top ten. Sequencing was performed on peripheral blood. The receptor source for this set is a woman in her 70s with acute or convalescent COVID-19. CDR3s include the opening cysteine and the closing phenylalanine or tryptophan. A D gene is named only where the DNA matches it firmly. Size is omitted from some rows. Given values are once, few, many or a class for expanded clones.

>TRBD1|TRBV7-9|TRBJ1-5|NA
TGTGCCAGCAGCACAGGGGGCCAACAGCCCCAGCATTTT
CASSTGGQQPQHF
>NA|TRBV27|TRBJ1-6|few
TGTGCCAGCAGTATCCACAGAGATAATTCACCCCTCCACTTT
CASSIHRDNSPLHF
>TRBD1|TRBV19|TRBJ2-4|NA
TGTGCCAGTAGCCAAAGGGGGCTTGGAAACATTCAGTACTTC
CASSQRGLGNIQYF
>TRBD1|TRBV5-4|TRBJ1-3|NA
TGTGCCAGCAGCCCAAACCCGATGACAGGGCAGTCTGGAAACACCATATATTTT
CASSPNPMTGQSGNTIYF
>TRBD1|TRBV10-2|TRBJ2-5|NA
TGCGCCAGCAGAGGGGGCAGGGGGCTTATGGAGACCCAGTACTTC
CASRGGRGLMETQYF
>TRBD2|TRBV3-1/TRBV3-2|TRBJ2-1|NA
TGTGCCAGCAGCCAAGATCGGGCGGGGGGCCCCCTTGACAATGAGCAGTTCTTC
CASSQDRAGGPLDNEQFF
>NA|TRBV30|TRBJ2-2|NA
TGTGCCTGGAGCGCCCGATCTAGCAGTCTGGGCACCGGGGAGCTGTTTTTT
CAWSARSSSLGTGELFF
>NA|TRBV11-3|TRBJ2-1|NA
TGTGCCAGCAGCCCCACAGGGTTAGGAAATGAGCAGTTCTTC
CASSPTGLGNEQFF
>NA|TRBV6-2/TRBV6-3|TRBJ2-3|NA
TGTGCCAGCAGCCATACCACGTCCGCGGGGCGCACAGATACGCAGTATTTT
CASSHTTSAGRTDTQYF
>TRBD1|TRBV3-1/TRBV3-2|TRBJ1-1|NA
TGTGCCAGCAGCCTTGGACAGGGGTTCACTGAAGCTTTCTTT
CASSLGQGFTEAFF
>NA|TRBV11-3|TRBJ2-6|NA
TGTGCCAGCAGCTTCCGCTCTGGGGCCAACGTCCTGACTTTC
CASSFRSGANVLTF
>TRBD1|TRBV5-8|TRBJ2-2|NA
TGTGCCAGCAGCTTGTTCAGGGGGAGCGAGACCGGGGAGCTGTTTTTT
CASSLFRGSETGELFF
>TRBD1|TRBV24-1|TRBJ1-1|NA
TGTGCCACCAGGGACACAGGGGTTAGCACTGAAGCTTTCTTT
CATRDTGVSTEAFF
>TRBD1|TRBV4-1|TRBJ2-3|NA
TGCGCCAGCAGCCAAGAACCTCCGACAGGGGGCTTTGCAGATACGCAGTATTTT
CASSQEPPTGGFADTQYF
>TRBD1|TRBV29-1|TRBJ2-2|many
TGCAGCGTCTTACCGGGACAGGGGGCCTCCGGGGAGCTGTTTTTT
CSVLPGQGASGELFF
>TRBD2|TRBV6-4|TRBJ2-1|NA
TGTGCCAGCAGTTTGACTAGCGGGGGGAACAATGAGCAGTTCTTC
CASSLTSGGNNEQFF
>TRBD1|TRBV7-8|TRBJ1-2|NA
TGTGCCAGCAGCCCGACACGGACAGGCGACTATGGCTACACCTTC
CASSPTRTGDYGYTF
>NA|TRBV6-5|TRBJ2-5|NA
TGTGCCAGCAGTTACTCGAGTGGGAGAGAGACCCAGTACTTC
CASSYSSGRETQYF
>NA|TRBV21-1|TRBJ1-3|once
TGTGCCAGCAGCAAAGTGGGGGCTAACAGGGGAAGATTTTATGGAAACACCATATATTTT
CASSKVGANRGRFYGNTIYF
>NA|TRBV4-3|TRBJ1-5|NA
TGCGCCAGCAGCCAACAGGTAAATCAGCCCCAGCATTTT
CASSQQVNQPQHF
>TRBD2|TRBV4-2|TRBJ2-5|NA
TGTGCCAGCAGCCCAGCGGGGGGGCCAGGGGAGACCCAGTACTTC
CASSPAGGPGETQYF
>NA|TRBV27|TRBJ1-1|NA
TGTGCCAGCAGACGTAGGAACACTGAAGCTTTCTTT
CASRRRNTEAFF
>NA|TRBV2|TRBJ1-2|NA
TGTGCCAGCAACCGGAGACTTAACTATGGCTACACCTTC
CASNRRLNYGYTF
>NA|TRBV24-1|TRBJ2-6|NA
TGTGCCACCAGTGATCCCCAGGATTCTGGGGCCAACGTCCTGACTTTC
CATSDPQDSGANVLTF
>NA|TRBV6-2/TRBV6-3|TRBJ1-4|NA
TGTGCCAGCAGTTACCGGGACACTTCTGAAAAACTGTTTTTT
CASSYRDTSEKLFF
>NA|TRBV9|TRBJ1-1|NA
TGTGCCAGCAGCGTAGAACAGGGATTGGACACTGAAGCTTTCTTT
CASSVEQGLDTEAFF
>NA|TRBV19|TRBJ1-1|few
TGTGCCAGTAAACCCGGGGGGAGAACTGAAGCTTTCTTT
CASKPGGRTEAFF
>NA|TRBV7-9|TRBJ2-5|NA
TGTGCCAGCAGCTTAGCTCGGGGAAAAGAGACCCAGTACTTC
CASSLARGKETQYF
>NA|TRBV18|TRBJ2-3|NA
TGTGCCAGCTCACCACAGCAGGCAAATACAGATACGCAGTATTTT
CASSPQQANTDTQYF
>TRBD1|TRBV16|TRBJ2-1|NA
TGTGCCAGCAGCCAAAGGGGGCCAAATAGCAATGAGCAGTTCTTC
CASSQRGPNSNEQFF
>NA|TRBV9|TRBJ2-5|NA
TGTGCCAGCAGCGTAACCTCCCAGGGGGGCCAAGAGACCCAGTACTTC
CASSVTSQGGQETQYF
>TRBD1|TRBV7-9|TRBJ1-1|NA
TGTGCCAGCAGCTTGTTAATCGGGACAGGGAGGAACACTGAAGCTTTCTTT
CASSLLIGTGRNTEAFF
>NA|TRBV15|TRBJ1-2|NA
TGTGCCACCAGCAGAGGGACAGCTCATGGCTACACCTTC
CATSRGTAHGYTF
>NA|TRBV6-5|TRBJ1-3|NA
TGTGCCAGCAGAGGCAGGGCGAACTCTGGAAACACCATATATTTT
CASRGRANSGNTIYF
>TRBD1|TRBV9|TRBJ2-5|NA
TGTGCCAGCAGCGCAACACAGGGGTCAGAGACCCAGTACTTC
CASSATQGSETQYF